Listed here are 32 T cell receptor beta chains from one sample, sequenced in a study of blood T cell repertoires in COVID-19. Clones were sequenced by immunoSEQ multiplex PCR, and TCRdb holds only the in-frame ones, with some missing. The table has about 480,000 clones, approximately 87% seen once. The sequencing sample was made of PBMCs or T cells enriched from blood (not recorded which). These receptors originate from a woman aged 40-49 years who had recovered from COVID-19.

The V call is TRBV4-3, the J call TRBJ1-1, with 7 bases aligning to TRBD1. Looked up from germline, CDR1 is LGHNA and CDR2 is YSLEER. J lost 4 bases, V lost 1 base, and 6 bases had no gene match. The CDR3 contains 15 residues. The CDR3 DNA reads as TGCGCCAGCAGCCAAGGTAGGGGGCGAGGCACTGAAGCTTTCTTT. It encodes CASSQGRGRGTEAFF.

The rearrangement joins TRBV13 to TRBJ1-2; the D is unclear. This CDR3 is 13 amino acids long. The germline CDR1 and CDR2 sequences are PRHDT and FYEKMQ (reference sequence). Trimming stripped 8 bases from V and 0 bases from J, with 10 bases between. CDR3 loop: CASRLSANYGYTF. The CDR3 DNA reads TGTGCCAGCCGACTTAGTGCTAACTATGGCTACACCTTC.

The chain combines TRBV14 with TRBJ1-1; D is uncertain. The germline V gene has CDR1 SGHDN and CDR2 FVKESK. The CDR3 runs to 15 residues. The V end was cut by 0 bases, the J end by 0 bases, with 8 bases between. The CDR3 here is CASSQERNMNTEAFF. CDR3 nucleotide sequence: TGTGCCAGCAGCCAAGAGAGGAACATGAACACTGAAGCTTTCTTT.

This clone was seen only once. This chain uses TRBV25-1 with TRBJ2-1, with 7 bases that match TRBD2. V shed 3 bases, J shed 9 bases, and the junction held 8 bases outside the gene matches. This CDR3 has 14 residues. Germline CDR1 and CDR2: MGHDK and SYGVNS. The DNA of the CDR3 is TGTGCCAGCAGTGATTTCGGCGGGAGCACTGAGCAGTTCTTC. This codes for CASSDFGGSTEQFF.

This clone was detected only once. The chain combines TRBV5-1 with TRBJ1-6; 7 bases fit TRBD1. Germline trimming cut 2 bases from V and 0 bases from J; bases unmatched to any gene: 14. CDR1 SGHRS and CDR2 YFSETQ come from the germline V gene. This CDR3 is 20 amino acids long. The CDR3 sequence: CASSFASRGTDRSYNSPLHF. CDR3 nucleotides: TGCGCCAGCAGCTTCGCCTCGCGCGGGACAGACCGCTCCTATAATTCACCCCTCCACTTT.

The chain combines TRBV7-9 with TRBJ1-2; D remains ambiguous. V lost 4 bases and J lost 8, with 20 bases in between. This CDR3 contains 15 residues. Looked up from germline, CDR1 is SEHNR and CDR2 is FQNEAQ (reference sequence). CDR3 in amino acids: CASSSPLDRREGYTF. CDR3 DNA sequence: TGTGCCAGCAGCTCCCCATTGGACCGCCGGGAGGGCTACACCTTC.

A note on this clone: Other DNA sequences in this specimen translate into the identical CDR3. The chain is built from TRBV5-1 and TRBJ2-5, with D possibly TRBD1 on 5 matching bases. Trimming removed 0 bases at V and 3 bases at J, with 9 bases between. The CDR3 length is 14 residues. Germline CDR1 SGHRS, CDR2 YFSETQ. The CDR3 region has the DNA TGCGCCAGCAGCTTGGGCAGGGTGGAAGAGACCCAGTACTTC. Translated: CASSLGRVEETQYF.

CDR3 nucleotides: TGTGCCAGCAGCTTAGCGACAGGAAGGGAGACCCAGTACTTC. Its translation is CASSLATGRETQYF. This chain links TRBV11-3 with TRBJ2-5; tentatively, D is TRBD1 (6 bases). Germline assignment: CDR1 SGHNT and CDR2 YENEEA. The length of the CDR3 is 14 residues. Trimming took off 1 base at V and 5 bases at J, with 11 bases between the two ends.

This chain uses TRBV5-4 with TRBJ2-3; 12 positions match TRBD2. CDR1 and CDR2 from the germline V gene are SGHNT and YYREEE (reference sequence). This CDR3 has 15 residues. Trimming removed 10 bases from V and 4 bases from J; junction bases left unmatched: 10. The CDR3 protein is CALPRLAGVADTQYF. The CDR3 region has the DNA TGTGCCCTCCCCCGACTAGCGGGAGTGGCAGATACGCAGTATTTT.

This clone occurred a few times. V usage is TRBV25-1 and J usage is TRBJ1-2, with a tentative D call TRBD1 (5 bases). Trimming removed 3 bases at V and 6 bases at J, with 23 bases between. The germline V gene has CDR1 MGHDK and CDR2 SYGVNS. There are 17 residues in the CDR3. This CDR3 reads CASSDGGRSRFQDGYTF. The CDR3 DNA reads TGTGCCAGCAGTGATGGGGGGAGGTCTAGGTTTCAGGATGGCTACACCTTC.

The rearrangement uses TRBV7-8 and TRBJ2-3; TRBD2 matches at 8 bases. V gave up 2 bases and J gave up 2 bases; unmatched junction bases: 6. Per germline, CDR1 SGHVS and CDR2 FQNEAQ. The length of the CDR3 is 16 residues. As DNA, the CDR3 is TGTGCCAGCAGCTTATTACTAGCGGAACTCACAGATACGCAGTATTTT. It yields the protein CASSLLLAELTDTQYF.

The rearrangement links TRBV5-1 to TRBJ2-3; 7 positions agree with TRBD2. CDR1 is SGHRS, CDR2 YFSETQ, per germline. V shed 2 bases and J 4 bases; nucleotides not matched to a gene: 10. This CDR3 region has 16 residues. CDR3 nucleotide sequence: TGCGCCAGCAGCTTAGTAGCGGGCTCCGGTCCAGATACGCAGTATTTT. It yields the protein CASSLVAGSGPDTQYF.

The chain links TRBV30 to TRBJ1-6; D gene uncertain. Germline CDR1 reads GTSNPN; CDR2 reads SVGIG (reference sequence). The CDR3 spans 12 residues. V was shortened by 0 bases and J by 9 bases, with 6 bases between the two germline ends. CDR3 residues: CAWSVRGSPLHF. CDR3 DNA sequence: TGTGCCTGGAGTGTACGGGGTTCACCCCTCCACTTT.

The chain is built from TRBV10-2 and TRBJ2-1; 7 bases agree with TRBD2. The CDR3 extends over 19 amino acids. The V gene end was trimmed by 6 bases and the J gene end by 6 bases; junction bases not matched to a gene: 23. Germline V gene data show CDR1 as WSHSY and CDR2 as SAAADI. The CDR3 loop is CASRRRALAETLMGNEQFF. The CDR3 DNA is TGCGCCAGCAGAAGACGTGCCCTAGCGGAGACCCTTATGGGCAATGAGCAGTTCTTC.

This clone came up once. CDR3 sequence reads: CASSAGTSGSYEQYF. DNA of the CDR3: TGCGCCAGCAGCGCCGGGACTAGCGGGAGTTACGAGCAGTACTTC. The chain combines TRBV5-1 with TRBJ2-7; 14 bases line up with TRBD2. CDR1 is SGHRS, CDR2 YFSETQ, per germline. J was trimmed by 4 bases and V by 4 bases; bases with no gene match: 4. The CDR3 consists of 15 residues.

This chain uses TRBV27 with TRBJ1-6, with D possibly TRBD1 on 6 matching bases. The CDR3 spans 15 residues. Germline V gene sequence: CDR1 MNHEY, CDR2 SMNVEV (reference sequence). Trimming took off 5 bases at V and 0 bases at J, with 8 bases between the two ends. CDR3 amino acids: CASSRGGSYNSPLHF. CDR3 DNA: TGTGCCAGCAGTCGAGGGGGCTCCTATAATTCACCCCTCCACTTT.

The table lists this clone with a few counts. The CDR3 loop is CATSRQRAGANTGELFF. The CDR3 nucleotides are TGTGCCACCAGCAGACAAAGAGCGGGAGCGAACACCGGGGAGCTGTTTTTT. The chain recombines TRBV15 with TRBJ2-2; 8 positions agree with TRBD2. CDR3 length: 17 amino acids. The germline CDR1 and CDR2 sequences are LNHNV and YYDKDF (reference sequence). V shed 2 bases, J shed 0 bases, and the junction held 5 bases outside the gene matches.

The chain recombines TRBV5-6 with TRBJ1-2, with TRBD1 as a possible D gene (6 bases). Germline V CDR1 and CDR2: SGHDT, YYEEEE. V lost 4 bases to trimming and J lost 3 bases, with 13 bases between them. This CDR3 is 14 amino acids long. The CDR3 protein is CASSPGQIDYGYTF. CDR3 nucleotide sequence: TGTGCCAGCAGCCCTGGACAGATTGACTATGGCTACACCTTC.

The chain recombines TRBV13 with TRBJ1-2, with TRBD1 identical over 7 bases. The CDR3 is 15 residues long. J lost 0 bases, V lost 5 bases, and 6 bases had no gene match. In germline, CDR1 is PRHDT, CDR2 FYEKMQ (reference sequence). Written as DNA, the CDR3 is TGTGCCAGCAGCCCACAGGGGCAACCTAACTATGGCTACACCTTC. Translation: CASSPQGQPNYGYTF.

This chain uses TRBV9 with TRBJ1-4; no clear D gene. Trimming cost V 3 bases and J 8 bases, with 14 bases left between them. The CDR3 sequence is 14 residues long. Germline V gives CDR1 SGDLS, CDR2 YYNGEE. DNA of the CDR3: TGTGCCAGCAGCGACGGGGTTCTAGGGGAAAAACTGTTTTTT. Translation gives CASSDGVLGEKLFF.

The rearrangement joins TRBV9 to TRBJ1-1, with 7 bases aligning to TRBD1. Germline V gives CDR1 SGDLS, CDR2 YYNGEE. This CDR3 has 16 amino acids. V lost 4 bases and J lost 1; bases outside the gene matches: 10. Written as DNA, the CDR3 is TGTGCCAGCAGCCCCAGGGGGTCAGGGACGAACACTGAAGCTTTCTTT. Protein product: CASSPRGSGTNTEAFF.

The chain combines TRBV15 with TRBJ2-7; 10 bases line up with TRBD2. Per the germline V gene, CDR1 is LNHNV and CDR2 is YYDKDF (reference sequence). The trim removed 0 bases at V and 2 bases at J, leaving 4 bases unmatched. The CDR3 has 16 residues. The CDR3 protein is CATSRDRTSGPYEQYF. CDR3 in DNA: TGTGCCACCAGCAGAGACCGGACTAGCGGACCCTACGAGCAGTACTTC. Looking up the rest from reference TRBV15 and TRBJ2-7 gives the full variable domain: DAMVIQNPRYQVTQFGKPVTLSCSQTLNHNVMYWYQQKSSQAPKLLFHYYDKDFNNEADTPDNFQSRRPNTSFCFLDIRSPGLGDTAMYLCATSRDRTSGPYEQYFGPGTRLTVT.

This rearrangement joins TRBV15 to TRBJ2-7; TRBD2 matches 7 bases. Germline V CDR1 and CDR2: LNHNV, YYDKDF (reference sequence). Unmatched junction bases numbered 11, after V lost 0 bases and J lost 9 bases. The CDR3 length is 15 residues. In DNA, the CDR3 is TGTGCCACCAGCAGAGATTTGGGGACTACCCCAGTGCAGTACTTC. Protein product: CATSRDLGTTPVQYF.

V is TRBV27 and J is TRBJ1-5; possible D gene TRBD1, 5 bases. CDR1 is MNHEY, CDR2 SMNVEV, per germline (reference sequence). The CDR3 runs 16 residues. The V end was cut by 1 base, the J end by 4 bases, with 14 bases between. The CDR3, as DNA: TGTGCCAGCAGTTTATGGGGGGGAATTCCAAATCAGCCCCAGCATTTT. Its protein is CASSLWGGIPNQPQHF.

This clone appeared once. The genes are TRBV19 and TRBJ2-5; 7 bases agree with TRBD1. Unmatched junction bases numbered 3, after V lost 6 bases and J lost 5 bases. Germline V gene sequence: CDR1 LNHDA, CDR2 SQIVND (reference sequence). The CDR3 loop spans 12 amino acids. The CDR3 region has the DNA TGTGCCAGTAGGACAGGGTGGGAGACCCAGTACTTC. Protein product: CASRTGWETQYF.

This sequence joins TRBV24-1 and TRBJ1-2; D is undetermined. Germline CDR1 is KGHDR and CDR2 is SFDVKD. Trimming stripped 2 bases from V and 8 bases from J, with 14 bases between. CDR3 length: 14 amino acids. CDR3 loop: CATSDSMSYRGYTF. The CDR3, as DNA: TGTGCCACCAGTGATTCTATGAGCTACAGAGGCTACACCTTC.

The J gene is TRBJ1-2, the V gene TRBV5-4; the match to TRBD1 covers 10 bases. The length of the CDR3 is 19 residues. The germline CDR1 and CDR2 sequences are SGHNT and YYREEE (reference sequence). V gave up 1 base and J gave up 4 bases; unmatched junction bases: 16. CDR3 amino acids: CASSLLGQGPHFPIYGYTF. The CDR3 DNA reads TGTGCCAGCAGCTTGTTGGGACAGGGGCCTCATTTCCCCATCTATGGCTACACCTTC.

The chain has TRBV24-1 and TRBJ2-5; 9 positions match TRBD1. The CDR3 covers 16 residues. CDR1 is KGHDR and CDR2 is SFDVKD in the germline V gene. V gave up 4 bases and J gave up 0 bases; unmatched junction bases: 5. CDR3 DNA sequence: TGTGCCACCAGTGACACCGGGACAGGGAACCAAGAGACCCAGTACTTC. Encoded protein: CATSDTGTGNQETQYF.

J is TRBJ2-1 and V is TRBV10-3; D ambiguous. The CDR3 has 16 residues. CDR1 and CDR2 from the germline V gene are ENHRY and SYGVKD. V was trimmed by 4 bases and J by 9 bases, leaving 22 bases between them. The CDR3 loop reads CAISGVAAFSPSEQFF. The CDR3 DNA reads TGTGCCATCAGTGGAGTCGCCGCTTTTTCCCCTAGTGAGCAGTTCTTC.

The chain recombines TRBV9 with TRBJ2-3; 7 nucleotides align to TRBD2. The germline V gene encodes CDR1 SGDLS and CDR2 YYNGEE. The CDR3 has 16 residues. After removal of 1 base from V and 1 base from J, the junction contained 6 bases not matched to a gene. Here the CDR3 DNA reads TGTGCCAGCAGCGTATCGGGGGGATGGGGCACAGATACGCAGTATTTT. It specifies CASSVSGGWGTDTQYF. Supplemented by reference TRBV9 and TRBJ2-3, the full variable domain reads DSGVTQTPKHLITATGQRVTLRCSPRSGDLSVYWYQQSLDQGLQFLIQYYNGEERAKGNILERFSAQQFPDLHSELNLSSLELGDSALYFCASSVSGGWGTDTQYFGPGTRLTVL.

CDR3 sequence: CATSDYPAGGELFF. In DNA, the CDR3 is TGTGCCACCAGTGACTATCCGGCGGGCGGGGAGCTGTTTTTT. V and J are TRBV24-1 and TRBJ2-2; a possible D gene is TRBD2 (5 bases). CDR3 length: 14 residues. The ends were cut back, 4 bases at V and 7 bases at J, with 12 bases in the middle. Germline lookup yields CDR1 KGHDR and CDR2 SFDVKD.

The chain is built from TRBV7-9 and TRBJ2-3; 16 bases match TRBD2. V lost 5 bases, J lost 4 bases, and 3 bases stayed unmatched. This CDR3 comprises 16 residues. Germline V gene sequence: CDR1 SEHNR, CDR2 FQNEAQ (reference sequence). CDR3 amino acids: CASSMGLAGGADTQYF. CDR3 in DNA: TGTGCCAGCAGCATGGGACTAGCGGGAGGGGCAGATACGCAGTATTTT.